The entry that follows covers one TCR beta chain sequence. Its target is unknown. A much larger clonotype is one base distant, so this may be a read error. Samples came from axillary lymph nodes draining the breast cancer. This record belongs to a study of breast tumors, draining lymph nodes, adjacent tissues. CDR1 MNHEY and CDR2 SVGEGT come from the germline V gene. The CDR3 extends over 15 amino acids. MiXCR, run by TCRdb on the multiplex PCR reads, gives a single entry per CDR3 protein. Of 130,000 or so distinct CDR3 sequences in the sample, around 20% were seen once. Notes on the study in general: Tumor repertoires ranked between lymph nodes and nontumor tissue in diversity, with V and J gene preferences. Luminal-like breast cancer showed significantly higher tumor–nontumor repertoire similarity than basal-like. The lymph node origin of tumor T cells was framed as consistent with a hypothesis, not demonstrated. Data fit most tumor T cells coming from lymph node, expanding in tumor.

The rearrangement joins TRBV6-2 or TRBV6-3 to TRBJ2-7, with 14 bases aligning to TRBD2. This receptor was identified in a female donor with breast cancer. Some clones in this sample may be carry-over from other donors' samples. Sequences were obtained from axillary lymph node tissue. The CDR3 sequence is CASNYSTSGRAEQYF. CDR3 bases: TGTGCCAGCAATTACTCGACTAGCGGGAGGGCCGAGCAGTACTTC.